A single sample gave rise to the 2 T cell receptor beta chains below, sequenced in a study of spatial heterogeneity in lung cancer. MiXCR was run by TCRdb on the 5' RACE reads, yielding one entry per CDR3 protein. The top ten clones hold under 25% of a sample with under 20,000 distinct CDR3 sequences, about 9% of them seen once. Indicated time point: blood at routine non-recurrence follow-up after resection. The sequencing here drew on PBMCs, taken at follow-up. The receptors were sampled from a male donor with early-stage non-small cell lung cancer.

The chain is built from TRBV3-1 and TRBJ1-2; D is unclear. There are 14 residues in the CDR3. V lost 1 base and J 4 bases, leaving 10 bases between the germline ends. Germline CDR1 reads LGHDT; CDR2 reads YNNKEL (reference sequence). CDR3 sequence (DNA): TGTGCCAGCAGCCAAGGCGGGTCCCCCTATGGCTACACCTTC. It translates to CASSQGGSPYGYTF.

This clonotype was detected ten times or more. The rearrangement links TRBV27 to TRBJ2-5, with 12 nucleotides matching TRBD2. J gave up 1 base and V 7 bases, and 4 bases lay outside the gene matches. The CDR3 consists of 15 residues. Germline loops: CDR1 MNHEY, CDR2 SMNVEV (reference sequence). The CDR3 DNA reads TGTGCCAGCAAGCTGACTAGCGGGGGCCAAGAGACCCAGTACTTC. It codes for CASKLTSGGQETQYF.